This is a list of T cell receptor beta chains from one sample in a study of blood T cell repertoires in COVID-19. Repertoires were generated with immunoSEQ multiplex PCR, while TCRdb's copy carries only in-frame clones and drops some. The sample has roughly 150,000 clones, under 90% seen once. The specimen was PBMCs or T cells enriched from blood (not recorded which). The origin of the receptors is a woman aged 45-60 years who had recovered from COVID-19. CDR3s include the opening cysteine and the closing phenylalanine or tryptophan. D genes are given only for firm matches. The listing skips clone size in some rows; elsewhere it reads once, few, many or a size class.

d_call,j_call,v_call,cdr3_length,clone_size,cdr3_nt,cdr3_aa
TRBD1,TRBJ2-7,TRBV29-1,12,.,TGCAGCGTGGGACAGTCCTCCTACGAGCAGTACTTC,CSVGQSSYEQYF
.,TRBJ1-4,TRBV7-2,15,few,TGTGCCAGCAGCCTCCAGGGGTTAACTAATGAAAAACTGTTTTTT,CASSLQGLTNEKLFF
TRBD1,TRBJ1-6,TRBV5-1,15,.,TGCGCCAGCAGCTTGACAGGGGTTGACGGTTCACCCCTCCACTTT,CASSLTGVDGSPLHF
.,TRBJ2-7,TRBV6-5,14,.,TGTGCCAGCAGACTCCTAGCCTCCTCATACGAGCAGTACTTC,CASRLLASSYEQYF
.,TRBJ2-2,TRBV6-6,14,.,TGTGCCAGCTCTAGGGCAGGGCAGATCGGGGAGCTGTTTTTT,CASSRAGQIGELFF
.,TRBJ1-6,TRBV9,13,few,TGTGCCAGCAGCGTAACCGGTAATTCACCCCTCCACTTT,CASSVTGNSPLHF
TRBD1,TRBJ1-6,TRBV5-6,14,.,TGTGCCAGCAGCTTCCCAGGGGGTGATTCACCCCTCCACTTT,CASSFPGGDSPLHF
.,TRBJ1-2,TRBV19,15,.,TGTGCCAGCCGACAGGAACCCGGGGATAACTATGGCTACACCTTC,CASRQEPGDNYGYTF
.,TRBJ2-1,TRBV7-9,14,.,TGTGCCAGCAGCTTACCCCCTTCCTACAATGAGCAGTTCTTC,CASSLPPSYNEQFF
.,TRBJ2-1,TRBV28,17,.,TGTGCCAGCAGTTCCCCTTGGATCGTGACTACCTACAATGAGCAGTTCTTC,CASSSPWIVTTYNEQFF
.,TRBJ1-3,TRBV13,14,.,TGTGCCAGCAGCCTACGGACTATCGGGAACACCATATATTTT,CASSLRTIGNTIYF